Below are 17 T cell receptor beta chains sequenced from a single sample in a study of blood T cell repertoires in COVID-19. Produced via immunoSEQ multiplex PCR; TCRdb's table is partial and in-frame only. Seen here are roughly 170,000 clones, more than 80% observed once, and the top ten hold about 7%. The specimen sequenced was peripheral blood. The receptor source for this set is a human donor in a cohort sampled during active COVID-19.

This clone occurred a few times. The rearrangement joins TRBV5-1 to TRBJ2-3, with D possibly matching TRBD2 (6 bases). Germline CDR1 SGHRS, CDR2 YFSETQ. This CDR3 contains 16 residues. With 4 bases removed from V and 6 bases from J, the gap between germline ends came to 21 bases. This CDR3 reads CASSLFGGREMDTQYF. In DNA, the CDR3 is TGCGCCAGCAGCCTTTTCGGTGGCCGGGAGATGGATACGCAGTATTTT.

The rearrangement uses TRBV5-4 and TRBJ1-1; tentatively, D is TRBD1 (5 bases). Germline-derived CDR1 and CDR2 are SGHNT and YYREEE (reference sequence). The CDR3 length is 14 residues. V was trimmed by 0 bases and J by 6 bases, leaving 12 bases between them. The CDR3 DNA is TGTGCCAGCAGCTTGGATAGGGGCATCTCTGAAGCTTTCTTT. It is translated as CASSLDRGISEAFF.

The chain is built from TRBV11-2 and TRBJ2-2; D might be TRBD1 (6 bases). V gave up 4 bases and J gave up 1 base, with 13 bases separating them. The CDR3 is 16 amino acids. CDR1 is SGHAT, CDR2 FQNNGV, per germline. CDR3 amino acids: CASSSPAGVNTGELFF. The DNA of the CDR3 is TGTGCCAGCAGCTCCCCGGCAGGGGTGAACACCGGGGAGCTGTTTTTT.

The V call is TRBV6-5, the J call TRBJ1-1; 9 bases are a match to TRBD1. The CDR3 spans 14 residues. Germline-derived CDR1 and CDR2 are MNHEY and SVGAGI. J lost 10 bases, V lost 6 bases, and 12 bases had no gene match. The DNA for the CDR3 is TGTGCCAGCAGGGGGACAGGGTCCGAAGAGGGAGCTTTCTTT. Its protein product is CASRGTGSEEGAFF.

This chain joins TRBV6-5 and TRBJ1-1; D gene unclear. The CDR3 covers 14 residues. Germline V gene sequence: CDR1 MNHEY, CDR2 SVGAGI. The ends were cut back, 0 bases at V and 1 base at J, with 6 bases in the middle. The CDR3, as DNA: TGTGCCAGCAGTTACTCTAGCGCGAACACTGAAGCTTTCTTT. It codes for CASSYSSANTEAFF.

The chain employs TRBV4-1 and TRBJ1-1; D perhaps matches TRBD1 (6 bases). The germline gives CDR1 MGHRA, CDR2 YSYEKL. V was trimmed by 2 bases and J by 3 bases, leaving 19 bases between them. The CDR3 is made up of 17 amino acids. CDR3 nucleotide sequence: TGCGCCAGCAGCCAATCCCGGGGGGCAGAAGACTACACTGAAGCTTTCTTT. Amino acid sequence: CASSQSRGAEDYTEAFF.

The chain carries TRBV19 and TRBJ2-3; 8 nucleotides match TRBD1. The CDR3 is 13 amino acids. CDR1 LNHDA and CDR2 SQIVND come from the germline V gene (reference sequence). V shed 6 bases, J shed 4 bases, and the junction held 3 bases outside the gene matches. CDR3 amino acids: CASRPTGADTQYF. CDR3 sequence (DNA): TGTGCCAGTAGGCCGACAGGGGCAGATACGCAGTATTTT. The entire variable domain, with the rest obtained from reference TRBV19 and TRBJ2-3, is as follows: DGGITQSPKYLFRKEGQNVTLSCEQNLNHDAMYWYRQDPGQGLRLIYYSQIVNDFQKGDIAEGYSVSREKKESFPLTVTSAQKNPTAFYLCASRPTGADTQYFGPGTRLTVL.

J is TRBJ1-1 and V is TRBV5-4; no firm D call. V dropped 4 bases and J dropped 4 bases, with 17 bases sitting between them. From germline, CDR1 is SGHNT and CDR2 YYREEE (reference sequence). The CDR3 consists of 15 residues. The CDR3 DNA sequence: TGTGCCAGCAGCCCCTCTACGGCCCGGGGCACTGAAGCTTTCTTT. Amino acids: CASSPSTARGTEAFF.

The count of this clone is one. This rearrangement joins TRBV6-5 to TRBJ1-2; maybe TRBD1 (6 bases). Germline CDR1 and CDR2: MNHEY and SVGAGI. V lost 6 bases and J 4 bases, leaving 9 bases between the germline ends. The length of the CDR3 is 12 residues. In DNA, the CDR3 is TGTGCCAGCAGCGGACAGCCCTATGGCTACACCTTC. Translation gives CASSGQPYGYTF.

V usage is TRBV9 and J usage is TRBJ1-1; possible D gene TRBD1, 5 bases. With 4 bases removed from V and 1 base from J, the gap between germline ends came to 20 bases. From germline, CDR1 is SGDLS and CDR2 YYNGEE. The CDR3 runs to 17 residues. The CDR3 spells CASSPVEGPQANTEAFF. As DNA, the CDR3 is TGTGCCAGCAGCCCAGTGGAGGGGCCCCAAGCGAACACTGAAGCTTTCTTT.

The CDR3 bases are TGTGCCAGCAGCCCCTTCCCTAGGGGCACTGAAGCTTTCTTT. Translated: CASSPFPRGTEAFF. The V gene is TRBV11-2, the J gene TRBJ1-1; TRBD1 might be the D (5 bases). Between the trimmed V and J ends, which lost 5 bases and 4 bases, there was a span of 14 bases. From germline, CDR1 is SGHAT and CDR2 FQNNGV. There are 14 residues in the CDR3.

The chain combines TRBV5-1 with TRBJ2-5, with 16 bases lining up with TRBD2. Germline trimming cut 6 bases from V and 5 bases from J; bases unmatched to any gene: 19. CDR3 length: 20 amino acids. Germline V lookup: CDR1 SGHRS, CDR2 YFSETQ. The CDR3 reads CASNRRSSGTSGGAGETQYF. Here the CDR3 DNA reads TGCGCCAGCAACCGCCGCTCCTCCGGGACTAGCGGGGGGGCTGGGGAGACCCAGTACTTC.

The chain uses TRBV3-1 (or the pseudogene TRBV3-2) and TRBJ2-7; the D gene is possibly TRBD2 (5 bases). CDR1 and CDR2 from the germline V gene are LGHDT and YNNKEL (reference sequence). CDR3 length: 12 residues. Between the trimmed V and J ends, which lost 0 bases and 6 bases, there was a span of 6 bases. The CDR3 DNA is TGTGCCAGCAGCCAAGATGAGGGCGAGCAGTACTTC. Its translation is CASSQDEGEQYF.

This chain connects TRBV7-8 to TRBJ1-2; 8 bases are shared with TRBD1. Germline V CDR1 and CDR2: SGHVS, FQNEAQ. The CDR3 is 15 amino acids. The junction had 1 base not matched to a gene; V was cut back by 1 base and J by 0 bases. The CDR3 region is CASSLEQGANYGYTF. CDR3 coding DNA: TGTGCCAGCAGCTTAGAACAGGGGGCTAACTATGGCTACACCTTC.

The gene calls are TRBV19 and TRBJ1-5; 7 nucleotides line up with TRBD1. After removal of 4 bases from V and 4 bases from J, the junction contained 7 bases not matched to a gene. The CDR3 is 15 residues long. From germline, CDR1 is LNHDA and CDR2 SQIVND (reference sequence). CDR3: CASSTGQRNNQPQHF. The CDR3 DNA reads as TGTGCCAGTAGTACGGGACAGAGGAATAATCAGCCCCAGCATTTT.

This chain uses TRBV18 with TRBJ1-2, with D tentatively TRBD1 (5 bases). CDR1 is KGHSH and CDR2 is LQKENI in the germline V gene. CDR3 length: 10 residues. Trimming removed 3 bases at V and 14 bases at J, with 10 bases between. The CDR3 DNA sequence: TGTGCCAGCTCACCCGGGACTGAAACCTTC. Encoded protein: CASSPGTETF.

This sequence joins TRBV7-8 and TRBJ1-1; 7 bases match TRBD1. The CDR3 runs 15 residues. The junction had 4 bases not matched to a gene; V was cut back by 1 base and J by 2 bases. Germline lookup yields CDR1 SGHVS and CDR2 FQNEAQ. Here the CDR3 DNA reads TGTGCCAGCAGCTTAGGGGCAGGGGGTAACACTGAAGCTTTCTTT. It encodes CASSLGAGGNTEAFF.